One sample yielded the 14 T cell receptor beta chains listed below, sequenced in a study of siplizumab effects on memory and regulatory T cells (dated by TCRdb to about 2019). The library was made by the immunoSEQ multiplex PCR assay. TCRdb's version of the immuneACCESS table is confined to in-frame rearrangements and falls short of the full clone set. An unresolved V gene accounts for under half of the shortfall where checked; the remainder is of unknown origin. For this sample the table gives about 56,000 clones, of which over 95% were detected only once. The leading ten clones occupy roughly 0.99% of the sample. Sequenced: naive CD8+ T cells sorted from blood. Reading the label with the study, this specimen's cell subset or site is: unstimulated naive T cells. These receptors all stem from a human donor in good health.

CDR3 protein: CASSATEGSNPNTGELFF. CDR3 DNA: TGTGCCAGCAGCGCCACAGAGGGGAGTAATCCGAACACCGGGGAGCTGTTTTTT. The chain combines TRBV9 with TRBJ2-2; D is perhaps TRBD1 or TRBD2 (5 bases each). The CDR3 extends over 18 amino acids. Trimming took 3 bases from V and 0 from J, leaving 18 bases between them. The germline V gene encodes CDR1 SGDLS and CDR2 YYNGEE.

J is TRBJ1-1 and V is TRBV7-6; D possibly corresponds to TRBD1 (5 bases). With 3 bases removed from V and 4 bases from J, the gap between germline ends came to 9 bases. Germline V gene data show CDR1 as SGHVS and CDR2 as FNYEAQ. The CDR3 has 13 residues. The CDR3: CASSLGEGTEAFF. The CDR3 nucleotides are TGTGCCAGCAGCTTGGGGGAAGGCACTGAAGCTTTCTTT.

V and J are TRBV9 and TRBJ2-7; D is undetermined. With 0 bases removed from V and 5 bases from J, the gap between germline ends came to 18 bases. The V gene's germline CDR1 is SGDLS and CDR2 YYNGEE. This CDR3 has 16 amino acids. The CDR3 DNA reads as TGTGCCAGCAGCGTAGGCAGCCATTTACCTATCAACGAGCAGTACTTC. Residues: CASSVGSHLPINEQYF.

The chain couples TRBV9 to TRBJ2-7, with 9 nucleotides matching TRBD1. Germline values: CDR1 SGDLS, CDR2 YYNGEE. This CDR3 is built from 15 residues. V was pared by 4 bases and J by 5 bases, with 10 bases of the junction left unmatched. The CDR3 DNA follows: TGTGCCAGCAGCCTATCAGGGACAGGGTATGACGAGCAGTACTTC. Its protein product is CASSLSGTGYDEQYF.

The chain is built from TRBV6-1 and TRBJ1-1, with D maybe TRBD1 (5 bases). This CDR3 has 13 residues. The ends were cut back, 4 bases at V and 4 bases at J, with 10 bases in the middle. From germline, CDR1 is MNHNS and CDR2 SASEGT. The CDR3 nucleotides read TGTGCCAGCAGTGTTGGGACGACCACTGAAGCTTTCTTT. Its protein product is CASSVGTTTEAFF.

The V gene is TRBV15, the J gene TRBJ1-1, with a possible D match to TRBD1 (6 bases). In germline, CDR1 is LNHNV, CDR2 YYDKDF (reference sequence). This CDR3 comprises 16 residues. V was pared by 1 base and J by 0 bases, with 12 bases between. Written as DNA, the CDR3 is TGTGCCACCAGCAGAGGACCACAGGGTTTGAACACTGAAGCTTTCTTT. As protein: CATSRGPQGLNTEAFF.

This chain uses TRBV2 with TRBJ2-1; TRBD2 matches 13 bases. Germline values: CDR1 SNHLY, CDR2 FYNNEI. CDR3 length equals 15 residues. V gave up 4 bases and J gave up 7 bases; unmatched junction bases: 4. CDR3 amino acids: CASSGTSGSGNEQFF. The CDR3 nucleotides read TGTGCCAGCAGTGGGACTAGCGGGAGTGGGAATGAGCAGTTCTTC.

This chain connects TRBV7-6 to TRBJ1-5; D gene uncertain. V gave up 4 bases and J gave up 2 bases, with 3 bases separating them. The CDR3 loop spans 12 amino acids. CDR1 SGHVS and CDR2 FNYEAQ come from the germline V gene. CDR3 nucleotide sequence: TGTGCCAGCAGCTATCGCAATCAGCCCCAGCATTTT. Translated: CASSYRNQPQHF.

This chain links TRBV28 with TRBJ1-1, with 8 bases matching TRBD1. V was clipped by 3 bases and J by 6 bases; unmatched bases: 3. The CDR3 length is 13 residues. CDR1 MDHEN and CDR2 SYDVKM come from the germline V gene. In DNA form, the CDR3 reads TGTGCCAGCAGTTTTGACAGGGGTTCTGAAGCTTTCTTT. Translated: CASSFDRGSEAFF.

The V and J genes are TRBV27 and TRBJ1-1; D might be TRBD1 (5 bases). With 6 bases removed from V and 8 bases from J, the gap between germline ends came to 13 bases. The CDR3 runs 12 residues. CDR1 is MNHEY and CDR2 is SMNVEV in the germline V gene (reference sequence). CDR3 coding DNA: TGTGCCAGCAGCGACCGGGGCCTAGAAGCTTTCTTT. Its translation: CASSDRGLEAFF.

This chain links TRBV9 with TRBJ2-7, with a tentative D call TRBD1 (6 bases). V was shortened by 0 bases and J by 4 bases, with 14 bases between the two germline ends. CDR1 and CDR2 (germline): SGDLS, YYNGEE. The CDR3 extends over 15 amino acids. In nucleotides, the CDR3 is TGTGCCAGCAGCGTAGATCAGGGGCGGAATTACGAGCAGTACTTC. Translating gives CASSVDQGRNYEQYF.

The chain recombines TRBV11-3 with TRBJ2-7; 12 nucleotides align to TRBD2. The germline gives CDR1 SGHNT, CDR2 YENEEA. Trimming at V came to 4 bases and at J to 2 bases, leaving 0 bases not matched to a gene. The CDR3 has 14 residues. Here the CDR3 reads CASSWTSGAYEQYF. CDR3 DNA: TGTGCCAGCAGCTGGACTAGCGGGGCCTACGAGCAGTACTTC.

V usage is TRBV4-1 and J usage is TRBJ2-5; 12 positions match TRBD2. Trimming cost V 4 bases and J 5 bases; bases outside gene matches: 2. CDR3 length: 14 amino acids. Germline V gene sequence: CDR1 MGHRA, CDR2 YSYEKL. The CDR3 coding sequence is TGCGCCAGCAGCCTTACTAGCGGGAGGGAGACCCAGTACTTC. Translation gives CASSLTSGRETQYF.

CDR3 residues: CASSPIGTGSYNEQFF. The CDR3 bases are TGTGCCAGCAGTCCTATAGGGACAGGGTCGTACAATGAGCAGTTCTTC. The V and J genes are TRBV28 and TRBJ2-1, with 9 bases matching TRBD1. The CDR3 is made up of 16 amino acids. V lost 5 bases, J lost 4 bases, and 9 bases stayed unmatched. Germline assignment: CDR1 MDHEN and CDR2 SYDVKM.